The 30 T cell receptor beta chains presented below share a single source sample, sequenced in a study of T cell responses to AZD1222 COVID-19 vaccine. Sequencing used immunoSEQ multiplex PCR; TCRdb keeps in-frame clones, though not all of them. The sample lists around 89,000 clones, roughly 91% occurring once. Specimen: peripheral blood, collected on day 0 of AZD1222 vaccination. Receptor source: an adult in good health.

CDR3 amino acids: CASSFPGQGINEQFF. CDR3 DNA sequence: TGTGCCAGCAGCTTTCCGGGACAGGGGATAAATGAGCAGTTCTTC. The V and J genes are TRBV7-9 and TRBJ2-1; TRBD1 agrees at 10 bases. J was trimmed by 7 bases and V by 3 bases; bases with no gene match: 6. Looked up from germline, CDR1 is SEHNR and CDR2 is FQNEAQ (reference sequence). The CDR3 consists of 15 residues.

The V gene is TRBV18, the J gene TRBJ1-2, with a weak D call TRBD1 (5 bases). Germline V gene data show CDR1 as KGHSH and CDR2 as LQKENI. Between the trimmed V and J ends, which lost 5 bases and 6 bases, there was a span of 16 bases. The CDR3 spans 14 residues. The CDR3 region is CASSATAPLHGYTF. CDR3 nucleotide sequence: TGTGCCAGCTCAGCGACAGCTCCCCTCCATGGCTACACCTTC.

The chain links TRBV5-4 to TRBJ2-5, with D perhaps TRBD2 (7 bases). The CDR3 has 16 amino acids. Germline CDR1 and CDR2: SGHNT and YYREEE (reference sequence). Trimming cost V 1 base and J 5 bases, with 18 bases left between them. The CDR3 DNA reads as TGTGCCAGCAGCTTGTTTTTAGGGGGGGGCCGCGAGACCCAGTACTTC. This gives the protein CASSLFLGGGRETQYF.

The CDR3 nucleotides read TGTGCCACCAGTGTTACTAGCGGGGCTTCAGATACGCAGTATTTT. This gives the protein CATSVTSGASDTQYF. V gene TRBV24-1 combines with J gene TRBJ2-3, with 10 bases aligning to TRBD2. This CDR3 has 15 residues. Per germline, CDR1 KGHDR and CDR2 SFDVKD. With 5 bases clipped from V and 4 bases from J, the junction kept 5 bases outside the gene matches.

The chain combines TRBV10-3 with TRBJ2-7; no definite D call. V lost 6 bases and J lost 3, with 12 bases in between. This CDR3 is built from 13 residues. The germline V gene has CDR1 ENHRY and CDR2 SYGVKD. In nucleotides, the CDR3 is TGTGCCATCAGAGGTCAGGAAAGCTACGAGCAGTACTTC. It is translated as CAIRGQESYEQYF.

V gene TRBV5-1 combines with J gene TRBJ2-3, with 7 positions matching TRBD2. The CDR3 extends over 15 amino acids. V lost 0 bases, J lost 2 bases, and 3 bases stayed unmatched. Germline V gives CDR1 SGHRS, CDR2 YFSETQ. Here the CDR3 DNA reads TGCGCCAGCAGCTTGGGTAGCGGGTACACAGATACGCAGTATTTT. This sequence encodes CASSLGSGYTDTQYF.

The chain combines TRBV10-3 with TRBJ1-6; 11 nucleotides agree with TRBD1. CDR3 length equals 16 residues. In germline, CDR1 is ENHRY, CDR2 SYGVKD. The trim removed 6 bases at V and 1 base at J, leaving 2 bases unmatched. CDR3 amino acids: CAISGTGGSYNSPLHF. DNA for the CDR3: TGTGCCATCAGCGGGACAGGGGGATCCTATAATTCACCCCTCCACTTT.

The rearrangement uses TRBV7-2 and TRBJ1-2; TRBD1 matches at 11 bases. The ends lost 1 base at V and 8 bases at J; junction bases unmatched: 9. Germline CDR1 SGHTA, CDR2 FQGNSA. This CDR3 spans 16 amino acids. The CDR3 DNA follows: TGTGCCAGCAGCTTAGAGGGGACAGGGGGTTTCGGAGGCTACACCTTC. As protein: CASSLEGTGGFGGYTF.

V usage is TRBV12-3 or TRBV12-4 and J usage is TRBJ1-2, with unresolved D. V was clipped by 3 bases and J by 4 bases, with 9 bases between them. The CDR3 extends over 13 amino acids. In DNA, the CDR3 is TGTGCCAGCAGTTTCTTGCGGATCTATGGCTACACCTTC. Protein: CASSFLRIYGYTF.

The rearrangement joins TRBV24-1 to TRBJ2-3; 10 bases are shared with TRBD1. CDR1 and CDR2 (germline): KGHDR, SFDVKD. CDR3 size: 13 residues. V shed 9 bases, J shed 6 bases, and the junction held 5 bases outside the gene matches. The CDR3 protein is CATGTGATDTQYF. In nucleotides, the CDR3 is TGTGCCACCGGGACAGGGGCGACGGATACGCAGTATTTT.

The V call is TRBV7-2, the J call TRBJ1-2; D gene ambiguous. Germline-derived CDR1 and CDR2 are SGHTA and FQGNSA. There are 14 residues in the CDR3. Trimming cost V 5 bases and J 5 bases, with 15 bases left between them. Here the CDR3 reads CASSPPGREYGYTF. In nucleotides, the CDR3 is TGTGCCAGCAGCCCCCCCGGACGAGAATATGGCTACACCTTC.

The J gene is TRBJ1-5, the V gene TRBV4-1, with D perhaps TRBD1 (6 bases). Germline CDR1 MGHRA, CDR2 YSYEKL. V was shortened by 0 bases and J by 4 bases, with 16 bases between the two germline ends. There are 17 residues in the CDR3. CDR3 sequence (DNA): TGCGCCAGCAGCCAAGACCCGGCGGGACACCGTAATCAGCCCCAGCATTTT. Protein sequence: CASSQDPAGHRNQPQHF.

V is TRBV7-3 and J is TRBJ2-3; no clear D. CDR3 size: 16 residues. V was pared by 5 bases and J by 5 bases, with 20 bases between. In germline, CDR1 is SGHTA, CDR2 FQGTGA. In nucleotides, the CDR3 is TGTGCCAGCAGCCAACTCGGAGCAGAGTTGGTAGATACGCAGTATTTT. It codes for CASSQLGAELVDTQYF.

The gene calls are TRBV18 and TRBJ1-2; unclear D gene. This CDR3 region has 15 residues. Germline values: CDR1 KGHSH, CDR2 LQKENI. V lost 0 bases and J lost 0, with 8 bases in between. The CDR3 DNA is TGTGCCAGCTCACCACCAGATAGGTCTAACTATGGCTACACCTTC. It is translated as CASSPPDRSNYGYTF. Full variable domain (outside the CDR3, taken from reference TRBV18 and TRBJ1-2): NAGVMQNPRHLVRRRGQEARLRCSPMKGHSHVYWYRQLPEEGLKFMVYLQKENIIDESGMPKERFSAEFPKEGPSILRIQQVVRGDSAAYFCASSPPDRSNYGYTFGSGTRLTVV.

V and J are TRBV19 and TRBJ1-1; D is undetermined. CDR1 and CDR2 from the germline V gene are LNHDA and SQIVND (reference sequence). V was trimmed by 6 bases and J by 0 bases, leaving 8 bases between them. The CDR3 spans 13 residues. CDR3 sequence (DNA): TGTGCCAGTAGCTTAATTATGAACACTGAAGCTTTCTTT. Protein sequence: CASSLIMNTEAFF. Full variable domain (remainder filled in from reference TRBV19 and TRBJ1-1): DGGITQSPKYLFRKEGQNVTLSCEQNLNHDAMYWYRQDPGQGLRLIYYSQIVNDFQKGDIAEGYSVSREKKESFPLTVTSAQKNPTAFYLCASSLIMNTEAFFGQGTRLTVV.

In nucleotides, the CDR3 is TGCGCCAGCAGCCCCCAGTGGGACAGGGCCTCCTACGAGCAGTACTTC. Its protein is CASSPQWDRASYEQYF. The J gene is TRBJ2-7, the V gene TRBV4-1, with 9 bases that match TRBD1. The germline V gene encodes CDR1 MGHRA and CDR2 YSYEKL. The CDR3 is 16 amino acids. Trimming removed 4 bases from V and 0 bases from J; junction bases left unmatched: 7.

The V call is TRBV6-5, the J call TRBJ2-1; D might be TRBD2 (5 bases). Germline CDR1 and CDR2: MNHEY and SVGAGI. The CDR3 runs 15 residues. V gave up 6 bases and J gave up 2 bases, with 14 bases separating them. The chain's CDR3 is CASSPRRATYNEQFF. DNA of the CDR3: TGTGCCAGCAGCCCCCGGCGGGCAACCTACAATGAGCAGTTCTTC.

The DNA for the CDR3 is TGTGCCTGGAGTGTAAGTCGAAAGATGGGAGCGGGGATACGCACAGATACGCAGTATTTT. This encodes CAWSVSRKMGAGIRTDTQYF. V and J are TRBV30 and TRBJ2-3; 7 positions agree with TRBD2. Germline CDR1 is GTSNPN and CDR2 is SVGIG (reference sequence). With V trimmed by 0 bases and J by 1 base, 19 bases remained unmatched. The CDR3 runs 20 residues. The full variable domain, rest sourced from reference TRBV30 and TRBJ2-3, is SQTIHQWPATLVQPVGSPLSLECTVEGTSNPNLYWYRQAAGRGLQLLFYSVGIGQISSEVPQNLSASRPQDRQFILSSKKLLLSDSGFYLCAWSVSRKMGAGIRTDTQYFGPGTRLTVL.

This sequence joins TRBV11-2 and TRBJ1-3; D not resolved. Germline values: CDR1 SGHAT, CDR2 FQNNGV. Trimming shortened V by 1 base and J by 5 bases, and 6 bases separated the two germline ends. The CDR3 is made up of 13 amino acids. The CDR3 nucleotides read TGTGCCAGCAGCTTAGTTCGTAGAAACACCATATATTTT. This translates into CASSLVRRNTIYF.

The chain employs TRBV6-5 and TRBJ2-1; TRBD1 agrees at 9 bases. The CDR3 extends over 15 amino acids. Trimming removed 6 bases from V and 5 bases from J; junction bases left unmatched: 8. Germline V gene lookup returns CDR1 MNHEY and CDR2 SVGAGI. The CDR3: CASSSYRGLDNEQFF. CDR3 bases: TGTGCCAGCAGCTCCTACAGGGGGCTTGACAATGAGCAGTTCTTC.

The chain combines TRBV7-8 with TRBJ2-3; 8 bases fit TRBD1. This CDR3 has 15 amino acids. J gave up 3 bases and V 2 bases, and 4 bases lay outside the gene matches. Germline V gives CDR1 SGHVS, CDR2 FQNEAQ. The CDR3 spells CASSLQGAGTDTQYF. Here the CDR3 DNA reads TGTGCCAGCAGCTTACAGGGGGCTGGTACAGATACGCAGTATTTT.

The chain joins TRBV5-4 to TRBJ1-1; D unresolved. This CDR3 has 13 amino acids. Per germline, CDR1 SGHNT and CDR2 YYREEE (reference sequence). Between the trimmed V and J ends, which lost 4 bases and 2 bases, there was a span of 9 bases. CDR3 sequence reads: CASSIDKNTEAFF. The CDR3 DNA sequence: TGTGCCAGCAGCATTGACAAAAACACTGAAGCTTTCTTT. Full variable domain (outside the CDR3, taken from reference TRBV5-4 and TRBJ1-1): ETGVTQSPTHLIKTRGQQVTLRCSSQSGHNTVSWYQQALGQGPQFIFQYYREEENGRGNFPPRFSGLQFPNYSSELNVNALELDDSALYLCASSIDKNTEAFFGQGTRLTVV.

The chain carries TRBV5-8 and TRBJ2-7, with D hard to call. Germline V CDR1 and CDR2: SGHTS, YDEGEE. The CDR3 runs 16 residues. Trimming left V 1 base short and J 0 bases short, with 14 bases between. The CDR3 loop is CASSLLGTFLSYEQYF. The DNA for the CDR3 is TGTGCCAGCAGCTTGCTCGGAACCTTCCTCTCCTACGAGCAGTACTTC.

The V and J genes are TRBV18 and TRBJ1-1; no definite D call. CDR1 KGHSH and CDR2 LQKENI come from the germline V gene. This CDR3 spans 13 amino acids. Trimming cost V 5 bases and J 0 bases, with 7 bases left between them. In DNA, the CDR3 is TGTGCCAGCTCAATGACACTGAACACTGAAGCTTTCTTT. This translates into CASSMTLNTEAFF.

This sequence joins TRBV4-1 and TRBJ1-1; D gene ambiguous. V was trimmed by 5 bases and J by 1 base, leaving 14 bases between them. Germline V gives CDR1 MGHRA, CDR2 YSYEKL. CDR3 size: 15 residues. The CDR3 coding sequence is TGCGCCAGCAGCTTTCGGCGGGGAGCGAACACTGAAGCTTTCTTT. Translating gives CASSFRRGANTEAFF.

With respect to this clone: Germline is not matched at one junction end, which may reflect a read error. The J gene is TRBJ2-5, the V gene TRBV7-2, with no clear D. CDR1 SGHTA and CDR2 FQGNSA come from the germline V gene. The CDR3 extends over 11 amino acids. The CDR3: CASRLEETQYF. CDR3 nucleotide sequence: TGTGCCAGCAGGTTAGAGGAGACCCAGTACTTC. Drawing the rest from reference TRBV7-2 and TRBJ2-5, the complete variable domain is GAGVSQSPSNKVTEKGKDVELRCDPISGHTALYWYRQSLGQGLEFLIYFQGNSAPDKSGLPSDRFSAERTGGSVSTLTIQRTQQEDSAVYLCASRLEETQYFGPGTRLLVL.

CDR3 bases: TGTGCCAGCAGTTTGTTCAGAAATCAGCCCCAGCATTTT. It codes for CASSLFRNQPQHF. This rearrangement joins TRBV28 to TRBJ1-5; no clear D gene. This CDR3 is 13 amino acids long. Trimming left V 3 bases short and J 4 bases short, with 7 bases between. Germline V gene lookup returns CDR1 MDHEN and CDR2 SYDVKM.

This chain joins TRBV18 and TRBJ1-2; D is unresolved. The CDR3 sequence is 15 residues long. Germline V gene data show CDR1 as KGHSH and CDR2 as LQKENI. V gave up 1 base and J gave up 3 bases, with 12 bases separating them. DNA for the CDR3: TGTGCCAGCTCACCACGGACGGGTTGGGACTATGGCTACACCTTC. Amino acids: CASSPRTGWDYGYTF.

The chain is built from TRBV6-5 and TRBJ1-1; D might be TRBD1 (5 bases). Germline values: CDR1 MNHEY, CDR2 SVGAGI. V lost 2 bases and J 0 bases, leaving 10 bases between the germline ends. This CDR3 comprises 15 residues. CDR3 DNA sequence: TGTGCCAGCAGTTACGGTGGGACGGTGAACACTGAAGCTTTCTTT. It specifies CASSYGGTVNTEAFF.

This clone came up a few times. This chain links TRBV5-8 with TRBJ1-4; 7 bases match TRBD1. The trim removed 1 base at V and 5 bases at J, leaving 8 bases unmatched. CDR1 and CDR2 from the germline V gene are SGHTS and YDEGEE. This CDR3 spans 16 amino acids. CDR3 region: CASSLFRTGENEKLFF. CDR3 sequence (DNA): TGTGCCAGCAGCTTGTTTCGGACAGGAGAAAATGAAAAACTGTTTTTT.